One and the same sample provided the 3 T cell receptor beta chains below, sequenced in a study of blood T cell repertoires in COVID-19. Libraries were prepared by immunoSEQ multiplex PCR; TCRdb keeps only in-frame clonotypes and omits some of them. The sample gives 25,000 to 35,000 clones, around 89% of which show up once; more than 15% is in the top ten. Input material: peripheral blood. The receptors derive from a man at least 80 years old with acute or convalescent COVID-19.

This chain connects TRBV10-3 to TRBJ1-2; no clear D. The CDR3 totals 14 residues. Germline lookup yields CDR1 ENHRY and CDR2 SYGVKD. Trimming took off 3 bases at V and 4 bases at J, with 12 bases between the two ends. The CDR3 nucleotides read TGTGCCATCAGTGATCTACCAGGCTCCTATGGCTACACCTTC. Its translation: CAISDLPGSYGYTF.

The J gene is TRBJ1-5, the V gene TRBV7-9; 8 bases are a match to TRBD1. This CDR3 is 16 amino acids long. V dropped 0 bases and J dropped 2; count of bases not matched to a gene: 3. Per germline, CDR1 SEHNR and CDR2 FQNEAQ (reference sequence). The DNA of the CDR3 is TGTGCCAGCAGCTTAGCCCAGACAGGGGGCAATCAGCCCCAGCATTTT. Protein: CASSLAQTGGNQPQHF.

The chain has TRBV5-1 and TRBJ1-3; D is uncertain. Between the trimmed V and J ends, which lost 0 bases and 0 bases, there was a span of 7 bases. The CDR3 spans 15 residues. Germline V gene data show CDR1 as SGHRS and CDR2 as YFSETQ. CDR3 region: CASSLETGSGNTIYF. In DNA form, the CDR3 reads TGCGCCAGCAGCTTGGAAACGGGCTCTGGAAACACCATATATTTT.